This TCR beta chain was captured by sequencing in a study of blood T cell repertoires in COVID-19. Study details: From T cells, B-cell-depleted T cells, or PBMCs came the material, which was cDNA or gDNA.

Which cohort a participant joined came from the clinical history participants gave. Donors of Cohort 3 who recovered were those that had two negative PCRs, clearance, or symptom resolution. CDR1 SGHRS and CDR2 YFSETQ come from the germline V gene. J lost 5 bases, V lost 2 bases, and 3 bases had no gene match. This CDR3 has 15 amino acids. Sequencing used immunoSEQ multiplex PCR; TCRdb keeps in-frame clones, though not all of them. The sample holds 140,000 to 150,000 clones, around four fifths seen once. The chain is built from TRBV5-1 and TRBJ2-1; 11 bases are shared with TRBD2. The receptor was derived from a middle-aged woman who had recovered from COVID-19. Sequences were obtained from PBMCs or T cells enriched from blood (not recorded which). The CDR3 DNA follows: TGCGCCAGCAGCTTAGCGACTAGCGGGAACAATGAGCAGTTCTTC. Its protein product is CASSLATSGNNEQFF.